This T cell receptor beta chain came from a study of Ad26.COV2.S vaccination and SARS-CoV-2 variants. Treatment specified: approximately 18 received Ad26.COV2.S at low or high dose, single or two shots; a few received placebo; per-sample allocation not given. At day 63 after the first vaccine or placebo injection, samples were drawn. Ad26.COV2.S expressed prefusion-stabilized spike from the original Wuhan strain. General observations from the study: TCR breadth and depth analyses may have underestimated total T cell responses.

With regard to this clone: The antigen remains undetermined.

The method was immunoSEQ multiplex PCR; TCRdb's version includes in-frame clones alone and lacks a portion of them. The sample lists 500,000 or so clones, 89% seen once, with over 2% in the top ten. The clonotype comes from a person aged 18-60 years who received the Ad26.COV2.S COVID-19 vaccine or a placebo. The material sequenced was peripheral blood, taken in a trial of Ad26.COV2.S vaccine versus placebo.

The CDR3 nucleotides read TGTGCCAGCAGCTCACAAAAACAAGGAGAGACCCAGTACTTC. It encodes CASSSQKQGETQYF. The chain carries TRBV7-7 and TRBJ2-5; D remains ambiguous. This CDR3 spans 14 amino acids. V dropped 4 bases and J dropped 4 bases, with 13 bases sitting between them. Germline lookup yields CDR1 SSHAT and CDR2 FNYEAQ (reference sequence).